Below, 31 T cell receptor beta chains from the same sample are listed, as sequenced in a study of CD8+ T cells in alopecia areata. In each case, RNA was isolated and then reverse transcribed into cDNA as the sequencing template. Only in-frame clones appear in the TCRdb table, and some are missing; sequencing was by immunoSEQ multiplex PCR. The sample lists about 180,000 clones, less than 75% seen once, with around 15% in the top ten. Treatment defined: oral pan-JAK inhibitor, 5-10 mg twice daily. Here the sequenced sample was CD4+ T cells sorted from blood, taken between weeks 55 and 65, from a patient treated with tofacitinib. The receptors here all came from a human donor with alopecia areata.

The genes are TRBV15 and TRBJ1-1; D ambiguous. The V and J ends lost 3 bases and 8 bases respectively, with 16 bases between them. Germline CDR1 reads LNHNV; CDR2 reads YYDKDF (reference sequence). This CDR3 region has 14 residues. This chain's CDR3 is CATSSHSGRLEAFF. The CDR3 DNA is TGTGCCACCAGCAGTCACTCTGGGCGCCTGGAAGCTTTCTTT.

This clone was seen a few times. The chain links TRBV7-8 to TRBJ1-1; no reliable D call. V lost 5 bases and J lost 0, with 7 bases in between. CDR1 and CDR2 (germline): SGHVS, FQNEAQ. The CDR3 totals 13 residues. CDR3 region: CASSPRLNTEAFF. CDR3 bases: TGTGCCAGCAGCCCCAGATTGAACACTGAAGCTTTCTTT.

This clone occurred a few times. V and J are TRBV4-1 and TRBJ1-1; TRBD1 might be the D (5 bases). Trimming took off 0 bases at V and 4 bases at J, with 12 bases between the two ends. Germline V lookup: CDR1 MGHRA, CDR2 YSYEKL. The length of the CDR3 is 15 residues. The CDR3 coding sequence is TGCGCCAGCAGCCAAGATCTCGTGGGGACCACTGAAGCTTTCTTT. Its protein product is CASSQDLVGTTEAFF.

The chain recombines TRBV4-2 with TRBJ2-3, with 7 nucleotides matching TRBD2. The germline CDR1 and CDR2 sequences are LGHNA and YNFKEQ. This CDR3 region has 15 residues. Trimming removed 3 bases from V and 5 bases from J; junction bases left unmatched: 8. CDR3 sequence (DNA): TGTGCCAGCAGCCACGGACTAGTGTTGGGAGATACGCAGTATTTT. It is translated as CASSHGLVLGDTQYF.

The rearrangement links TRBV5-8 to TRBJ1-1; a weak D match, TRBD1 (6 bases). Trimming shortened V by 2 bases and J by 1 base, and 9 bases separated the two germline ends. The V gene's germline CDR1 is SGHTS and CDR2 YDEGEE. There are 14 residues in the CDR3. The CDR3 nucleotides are TGTGCCAGCAGCTTACAGGGCGGGAACACTGAAGCTTTCTTT. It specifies CASSLQGGNTEAFF.

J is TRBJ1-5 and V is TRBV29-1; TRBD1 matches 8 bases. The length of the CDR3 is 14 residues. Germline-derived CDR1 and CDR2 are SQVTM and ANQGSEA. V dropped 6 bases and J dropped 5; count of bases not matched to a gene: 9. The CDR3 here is CSVATGTGDQPQHF. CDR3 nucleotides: TGCAGCGTCGCAACAGGGACAGGCGATCAGCCCCAGCATTTT.

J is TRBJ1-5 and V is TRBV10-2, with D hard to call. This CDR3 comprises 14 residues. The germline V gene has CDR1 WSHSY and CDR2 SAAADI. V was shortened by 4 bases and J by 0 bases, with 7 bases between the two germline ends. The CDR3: CASSVSDSNQPQHF. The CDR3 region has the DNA TGCGCCAGCAGTGTCTCGGATAGCAATCAGCCCCAGCATTTT.

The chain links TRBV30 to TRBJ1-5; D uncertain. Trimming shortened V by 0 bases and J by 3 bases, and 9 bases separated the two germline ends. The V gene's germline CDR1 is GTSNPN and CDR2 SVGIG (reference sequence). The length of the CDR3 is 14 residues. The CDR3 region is CAWSVSANNQPQHF. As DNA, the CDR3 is TGTGCCTGGAGTGTATCAGCAAACAATCAGCCCCAGCATTTT.

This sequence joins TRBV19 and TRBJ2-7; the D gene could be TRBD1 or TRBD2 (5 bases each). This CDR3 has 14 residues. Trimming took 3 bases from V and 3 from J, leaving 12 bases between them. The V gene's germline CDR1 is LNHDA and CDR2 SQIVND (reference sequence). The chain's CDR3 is CASSIPGRNYEQYF. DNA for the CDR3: TGTGCCAGTAGTATCCCGGGACGGAACTACGAGCAGTACTTC.

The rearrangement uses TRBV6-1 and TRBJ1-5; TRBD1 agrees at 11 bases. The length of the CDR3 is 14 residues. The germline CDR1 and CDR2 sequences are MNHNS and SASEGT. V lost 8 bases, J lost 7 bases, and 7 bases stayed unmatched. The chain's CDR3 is CASHLGQGGQPQHF. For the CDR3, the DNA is TGTGCCAGCCACCTGGGACAGGGGGGCCAGCCCCAGCATTTT.

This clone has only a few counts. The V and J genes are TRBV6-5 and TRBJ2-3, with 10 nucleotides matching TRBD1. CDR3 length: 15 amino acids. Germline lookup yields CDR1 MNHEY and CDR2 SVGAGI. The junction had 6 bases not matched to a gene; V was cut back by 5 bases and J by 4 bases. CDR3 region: CASSATGGRADTQYF. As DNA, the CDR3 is TGTGCCAGCAGTGCGACAGGGGGCCGGGCAGATACGCAGTATTTT.

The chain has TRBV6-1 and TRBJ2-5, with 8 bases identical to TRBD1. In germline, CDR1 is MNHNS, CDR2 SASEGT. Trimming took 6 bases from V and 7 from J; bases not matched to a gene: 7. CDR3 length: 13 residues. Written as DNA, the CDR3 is TGTGCCAGCAGGGACAGGGCCCAGGGGACCCAGTACTTC. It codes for CASRDRAQGTQYF.

The CDR3 bases are TGTGCCAGCAGTGAAGGGTCCCAGTACTTC. Residues: CASSEGSQYF. The chain has TRBV2 and TRBJ2-5; no clear D. With 1 base removed from V and 9 bases from J, the gap between germline ends came to 3 bases. The CDR3 length is 10 residues. Germline V gene sequence: CDR1 SNHLY, CDR2 FYNNEI.

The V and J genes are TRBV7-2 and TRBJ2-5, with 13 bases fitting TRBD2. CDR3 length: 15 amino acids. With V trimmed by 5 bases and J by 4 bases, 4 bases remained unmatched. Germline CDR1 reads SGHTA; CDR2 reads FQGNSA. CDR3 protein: CASSPTSGGAETQYF. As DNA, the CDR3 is TGTGCCAGCAGCCCCACTAGCGGGGGGGCAGAGACCCAGTACTTC.

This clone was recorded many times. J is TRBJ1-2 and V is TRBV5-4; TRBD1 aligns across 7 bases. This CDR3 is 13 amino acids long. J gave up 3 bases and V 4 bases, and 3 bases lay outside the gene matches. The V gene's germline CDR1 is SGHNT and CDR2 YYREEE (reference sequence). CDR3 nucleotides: TGTGCCAGCAGCCGACAGGGAGACTATGGCTACACCTTC. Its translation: CASSRQGDYGYTF.

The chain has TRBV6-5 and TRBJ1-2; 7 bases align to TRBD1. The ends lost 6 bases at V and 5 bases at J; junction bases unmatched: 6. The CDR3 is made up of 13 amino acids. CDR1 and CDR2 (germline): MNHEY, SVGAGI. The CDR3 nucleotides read TGTGCCAGCAGAAAAATACAGGGGTATGGCTACACCTTC. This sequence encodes CASRKIQGYGYTF.

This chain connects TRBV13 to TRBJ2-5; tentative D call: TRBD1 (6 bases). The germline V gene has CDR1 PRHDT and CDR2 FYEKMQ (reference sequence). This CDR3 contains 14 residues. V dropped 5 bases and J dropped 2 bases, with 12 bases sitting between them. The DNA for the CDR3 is TGTGCCAGCAGCACTCGGACAGTGCAAGAGACCCAGTACTTC. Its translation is CASSTRTVQETQYF.

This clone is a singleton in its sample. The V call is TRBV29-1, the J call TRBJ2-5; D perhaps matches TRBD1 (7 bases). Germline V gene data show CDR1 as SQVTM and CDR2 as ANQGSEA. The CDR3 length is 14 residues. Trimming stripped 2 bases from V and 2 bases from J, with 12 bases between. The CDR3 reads CSVERGTVQETQYF. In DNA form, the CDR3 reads TGCAGCGTTGAACGGGGGACAGTTCAAGAGACCCAGTACTTC.

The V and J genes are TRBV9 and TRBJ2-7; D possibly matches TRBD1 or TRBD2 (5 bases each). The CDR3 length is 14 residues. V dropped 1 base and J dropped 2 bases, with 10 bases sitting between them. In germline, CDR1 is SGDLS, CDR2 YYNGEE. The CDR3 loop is CASSVTGTTYEQYF. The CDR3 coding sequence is TGTGCCAGCAGCGTAACGGGGACCACCTACGAGCAGTACTTC. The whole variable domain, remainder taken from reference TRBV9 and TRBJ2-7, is DSGVTQTPKHLITATGQRVTLRCSPRSGDLSVYWYQQSLDQGLQFLIQYYNGEERAKGNILERFSAQQFPDLHSELNLSSLELGDSALYFCASSVTGTTYEQYFGPGTRLTVT.

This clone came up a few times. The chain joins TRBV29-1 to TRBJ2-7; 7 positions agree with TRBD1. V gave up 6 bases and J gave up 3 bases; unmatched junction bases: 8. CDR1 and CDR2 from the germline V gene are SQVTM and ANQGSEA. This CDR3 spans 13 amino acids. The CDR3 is CSVETGIDYEQYF. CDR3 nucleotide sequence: TGCAGCGTAGAGACAGGGATAGACTACGAGCAGTACTTC.

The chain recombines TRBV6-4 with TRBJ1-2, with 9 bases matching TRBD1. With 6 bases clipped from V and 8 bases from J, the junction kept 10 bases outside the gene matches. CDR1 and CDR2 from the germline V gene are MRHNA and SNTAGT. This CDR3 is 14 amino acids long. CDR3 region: CASRQTGGAEGYTF. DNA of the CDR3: TGTGCCAGCAGACAAACAGGGGGCGCCGAGGGCTACACCTTC.

This CDR3 is CASSVGGFETQYF. CDR3 nucleotide sequence: TGCGCCAGCAGCGTAGGAGGGTTCGAGACCCAGTACTTC. The chain employs TRBV4-1 and TRBJ2-5; weak D call: TRBD2 (6 bases). The V gene's germline CDR1 is MGHRA and CDR2 YSYEKL. V lost 5 bases and J 5 bases, leaving 12 bases between the germline ends. This CDR3 region has 13 residues.

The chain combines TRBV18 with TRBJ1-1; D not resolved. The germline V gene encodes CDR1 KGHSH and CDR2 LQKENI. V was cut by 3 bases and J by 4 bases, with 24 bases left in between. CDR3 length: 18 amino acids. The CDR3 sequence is CASSPPGSQVGVTTEAFF. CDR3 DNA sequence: TGTGCCAGCTCACCCCCAGGCTCTCAAGTTGGGGTTACCACTGAAGCTTTCTTT.

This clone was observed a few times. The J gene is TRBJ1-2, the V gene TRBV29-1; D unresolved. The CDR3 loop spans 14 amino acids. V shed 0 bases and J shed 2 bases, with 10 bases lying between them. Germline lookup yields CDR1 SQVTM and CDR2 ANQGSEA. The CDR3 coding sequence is TGCAGCGTTGAAGATCTCGACCAGAACTATGGCTACACCTTC. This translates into CSVEDLDQNYGYTF.

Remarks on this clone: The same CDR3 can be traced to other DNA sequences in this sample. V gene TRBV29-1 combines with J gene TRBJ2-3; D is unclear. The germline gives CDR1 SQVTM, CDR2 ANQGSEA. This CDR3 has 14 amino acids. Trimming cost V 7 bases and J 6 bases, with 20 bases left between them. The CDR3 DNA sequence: TGCAGCGCCCGTAGAGGCATCTCATCGGATACGCAGTATTTT. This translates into CSARRGISSDTQYF.

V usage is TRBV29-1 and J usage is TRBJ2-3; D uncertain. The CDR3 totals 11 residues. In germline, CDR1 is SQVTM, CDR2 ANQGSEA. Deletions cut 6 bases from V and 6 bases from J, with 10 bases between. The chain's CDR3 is CSVRLGDTQYF. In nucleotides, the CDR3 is TGCAGCGTCCGTCTAGGTGATACGCAGTATTTT.

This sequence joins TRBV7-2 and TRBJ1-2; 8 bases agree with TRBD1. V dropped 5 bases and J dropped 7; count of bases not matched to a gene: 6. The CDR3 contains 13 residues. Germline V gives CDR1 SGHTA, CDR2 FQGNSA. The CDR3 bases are TGTGCCAGCAGCCCGGACAGGGCTATTGGCTACACCTTC. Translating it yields CASSPDRAIGYTF.

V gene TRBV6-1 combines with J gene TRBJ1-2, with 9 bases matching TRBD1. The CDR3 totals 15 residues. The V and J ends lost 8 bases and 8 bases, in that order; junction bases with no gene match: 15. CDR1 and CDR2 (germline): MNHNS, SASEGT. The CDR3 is CASVSGTGTPGGYTF. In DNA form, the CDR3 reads TGTGCCAGCGTCTCCGGGACAGGGACCCCGGGGGGCTACACCTTC.

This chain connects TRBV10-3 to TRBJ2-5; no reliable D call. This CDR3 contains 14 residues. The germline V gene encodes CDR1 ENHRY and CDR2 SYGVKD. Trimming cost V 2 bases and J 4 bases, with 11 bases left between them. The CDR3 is CAISEGVPSETQYF. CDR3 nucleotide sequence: TGTGCCATCAGTGAGGGAGTCCCCTCAGAGACCCAGTACTTC.

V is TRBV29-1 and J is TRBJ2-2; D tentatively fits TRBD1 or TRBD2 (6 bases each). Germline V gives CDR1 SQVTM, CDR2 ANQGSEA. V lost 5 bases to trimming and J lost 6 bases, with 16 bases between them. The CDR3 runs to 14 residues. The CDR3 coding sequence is TGCAGCGTTCGAGGGGGGTTGGTGCCCGGGGAGCTGTTTTTT. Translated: CSVRGGLVPGELFF.

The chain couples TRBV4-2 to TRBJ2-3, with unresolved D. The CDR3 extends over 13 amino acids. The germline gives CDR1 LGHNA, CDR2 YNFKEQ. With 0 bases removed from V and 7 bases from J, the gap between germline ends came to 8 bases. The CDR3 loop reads CASSQDLKNTQYF. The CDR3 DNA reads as TGTGCCAGCAGCCAAGATCTTAAGAATACGCAGTATTTT.